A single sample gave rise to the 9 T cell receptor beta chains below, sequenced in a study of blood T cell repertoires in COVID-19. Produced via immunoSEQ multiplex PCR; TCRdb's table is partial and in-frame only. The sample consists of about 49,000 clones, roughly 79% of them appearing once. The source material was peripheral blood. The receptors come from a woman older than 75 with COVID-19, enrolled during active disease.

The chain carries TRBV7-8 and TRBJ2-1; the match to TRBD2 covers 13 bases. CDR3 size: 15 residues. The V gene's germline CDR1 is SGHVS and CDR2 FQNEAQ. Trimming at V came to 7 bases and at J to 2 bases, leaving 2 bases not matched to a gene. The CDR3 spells CASTGTSGTYNEQFF. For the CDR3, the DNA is TGTGCCAGCACCGGGACTAGCGGGACCTACAATGAGCAGTTCTTC.

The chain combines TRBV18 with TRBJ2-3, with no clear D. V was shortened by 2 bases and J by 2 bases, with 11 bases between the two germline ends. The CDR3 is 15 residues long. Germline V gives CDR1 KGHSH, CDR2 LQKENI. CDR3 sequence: CASSPLQTSTDTQYF. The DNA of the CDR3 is TGTGCCAGCTCACCATTACAGACCTCCACAGATACGCAGTATTTT.

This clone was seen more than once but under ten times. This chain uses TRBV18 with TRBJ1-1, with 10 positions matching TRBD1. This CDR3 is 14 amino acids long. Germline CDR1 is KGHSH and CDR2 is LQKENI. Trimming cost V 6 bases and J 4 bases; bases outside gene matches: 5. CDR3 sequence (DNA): TGTGCCAGCTCTGGGGACAGGGGAGCCACTGAAGCTTTCTTT. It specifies CASSGDRGATEAFF. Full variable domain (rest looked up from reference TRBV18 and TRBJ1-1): NAGVMQNPRHLVRRRGQEARLRCSPMKGHSHVYWYRQLPEEGLKFMVYLQKENIIDESGMPKERFSAEFPKEGPSILRIQQVVRGDSAAYFCASSGDRGATEAFFGQGTRLTVV.

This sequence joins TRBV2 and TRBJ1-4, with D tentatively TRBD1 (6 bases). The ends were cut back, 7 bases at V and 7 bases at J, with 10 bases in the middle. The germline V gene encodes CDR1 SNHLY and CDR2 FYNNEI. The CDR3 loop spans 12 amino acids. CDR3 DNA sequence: TGTGCCAGCAAGGGGGGGGGTGAAAAACTGTTTTTT. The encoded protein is CASKGGGEKLFF.

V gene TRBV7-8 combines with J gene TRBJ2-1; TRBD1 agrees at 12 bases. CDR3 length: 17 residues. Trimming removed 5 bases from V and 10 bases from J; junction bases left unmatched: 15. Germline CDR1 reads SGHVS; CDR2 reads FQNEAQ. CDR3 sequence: CASSQSSGTGGFWEQFF. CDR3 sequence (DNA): TGTGCCAGCAGCCAATCCTCCGGGACAGGGGGCTTTTGGGAGCAGTTCTTC.

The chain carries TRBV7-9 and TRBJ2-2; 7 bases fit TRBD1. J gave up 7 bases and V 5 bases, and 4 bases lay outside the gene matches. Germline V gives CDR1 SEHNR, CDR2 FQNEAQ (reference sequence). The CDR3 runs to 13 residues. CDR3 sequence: CASSRGDSGELFF. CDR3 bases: TGTGCCAGCAGCCGAGGGGACAGCGGGGAGCTGTTTTTT.

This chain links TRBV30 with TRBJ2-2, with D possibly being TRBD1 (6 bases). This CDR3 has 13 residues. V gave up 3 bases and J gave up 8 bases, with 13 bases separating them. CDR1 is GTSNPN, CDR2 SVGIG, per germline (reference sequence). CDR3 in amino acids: CAWSAQGRGELFF. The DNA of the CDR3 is TGTGCCTGGAGCGCCCAGGGGAGAGGGGAGCTGTTTTTT.

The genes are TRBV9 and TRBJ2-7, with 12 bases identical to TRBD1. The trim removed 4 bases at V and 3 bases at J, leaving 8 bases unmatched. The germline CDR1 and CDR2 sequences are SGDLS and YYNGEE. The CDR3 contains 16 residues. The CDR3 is CASSRGDRGLFYEQYF. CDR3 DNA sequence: TGTGCCAGCAGCAGAGGGGACAGGGGGCTTTTCTACGAGCAGTACTTC. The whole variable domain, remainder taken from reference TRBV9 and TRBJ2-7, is DSGVTQTPKHLITATGQRVTLRCSPRSGDLSVYWYQQSLDQGLQFLIQYYNGEERAKGNILERFSAQQFPDLHSELNLSSLELGDSALYFCASSRGDRGLFYEQYFGPGTRLTVT.

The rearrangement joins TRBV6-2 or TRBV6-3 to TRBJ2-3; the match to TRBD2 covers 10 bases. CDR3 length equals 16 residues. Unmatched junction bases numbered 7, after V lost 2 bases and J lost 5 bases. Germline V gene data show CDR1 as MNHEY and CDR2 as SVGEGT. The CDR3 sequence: CASSYPQREGQDTQYF. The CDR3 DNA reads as TGTGCCAGCAGTTACCCCCAGCGGGAGGGCCAAGATACGCAGTATTTT.